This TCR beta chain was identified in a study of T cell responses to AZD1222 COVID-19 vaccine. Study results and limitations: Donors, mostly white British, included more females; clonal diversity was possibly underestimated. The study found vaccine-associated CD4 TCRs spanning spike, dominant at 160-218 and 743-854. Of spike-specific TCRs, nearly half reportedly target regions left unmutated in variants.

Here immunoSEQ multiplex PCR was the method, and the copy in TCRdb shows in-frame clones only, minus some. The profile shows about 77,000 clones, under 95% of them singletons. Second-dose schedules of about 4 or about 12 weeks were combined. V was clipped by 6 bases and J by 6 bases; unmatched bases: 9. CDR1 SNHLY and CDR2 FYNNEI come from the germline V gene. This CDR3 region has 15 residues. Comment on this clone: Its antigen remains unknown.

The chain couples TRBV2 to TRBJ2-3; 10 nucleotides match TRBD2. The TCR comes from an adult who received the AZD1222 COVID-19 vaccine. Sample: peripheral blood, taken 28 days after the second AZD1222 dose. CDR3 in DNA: TGTGCCAGCAGCCCCCTAGCGGGAGTGACGGATACGCAGTATTTT. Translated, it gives CASSPLAGVTDTQYF. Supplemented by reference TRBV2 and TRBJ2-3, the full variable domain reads EPEVTQTPSHQVTQMGQEVILRCVPISNHLYFYWYRQILGQKVEFLVSFYNNEISEKSEIFDDQFSVERPDGSNFTLKIRSTKLEDSAMYFCASSPLAGVTDTQYFGPGTRLTVL.